The 29 T cell receptor beta chains given below trace back to one sample, sequenced in a study of cytomegalovirus exposure and HLA in healthy donors. The PCR had 60 Vbeta and 13 Jbeta primers. Only in-frame clones appear in the TCRdb table, and some are missing; sequencing was by immunoSEQ multiplex PCR. The sample lists approximately 93,000 clones, 82% occurring once. Specimen: PBMCs. The receptors shown here come from a man aged 45-65 years in good health and CMV-seronegative.

The J gene is TRBJ1-6, the V gene TRBV28, with 10 bases identical to TRBD1. The length of the CDR3 is 16 residues. Germline values: CDR1 MDHEN, CDR2 SYDVKM. The J segment lost 12 bases and the V segment lost 3 bases, leaving 11 bases of the junction unmatched. Here the CDR3 reads CASSFQGQGRGVPLHF. The CDR3 nucleotides are TGTGCCAGCAGTTTCCAGGGACAGGGGAGAGGGGTACCCCTCCACTTT. Together with reference TRBV28 and TRBJ1-6, the CDR3 gives the full variable domain: DVKVTQSSRYLVKRTGEKVFLECVQDMDHENMFWYRQDPGLGLRLIYFSYDVKMKEKGDIPEGYSVSREKKERFSLILESASTNQTSMYLCASSFQGQGRGVPLHFGNGTRLTVT.

The J gene is TRBJ1-5, the V gene TRBV19, with TRBD1 identical over 7 bases. Germline V lookup: CDR1 LNHDA, CDR2 SQIVND (reference sequence). The CDR3 covers 14 residues. J lost 2 bases, V lost 6 bases, and 4 bases had no gene match. In DNA form, the CDR3 reads TGTGCCAGTAGGGACAGGACCGGCAATCAGCCCCAGCATTTT. Its translation: CASRDRTGNQPQHF. The complete variable domain, with remaining parts taken from reference TRBV19 and TRBJ1-5, reads DGGITQSPKYLFRKEGQNVTLSCEQNLNHDAMYWYRQDPGQGLRLIYYSQIVNDFQKGDIAEGYSVSREKKESFPLTVTSAQKNPTAFYLCASRDRTGNQPQHFGDGTRLSIL.

V usage is TRBV6-1 and J usage is TRBJ1-4; 9 nucleotides agree with TRBD1. This CDR3 has 15 residues. Germline V gene data show CDR1 as MNHNS and CDR2 as SASEGT. The trim removed 3 bases at V and 3 bases at J, leaving 2 bases unmatched. DNA for the CDR3: TGTGCCAGCAGTGAGGGGACAGGGCCTAATGAAAAACTGTTTTTT. Residues: CASSEGTGPNEKLFF.

This rearrangement joins TRBV18 to TRBJ2-7; 9 nucleotides match TRBD1. The CDR3 sequence is 14 residues long. Germline V gene data show CDR1 as KGHSH and CDR2 as LQKENI. Unmatched junction bases numbered 5, after V lost 6 bases and J lost 2 bases. The CDR3 loop reads CASSPGTGTYEQYF. In nucleotides, the CDR3 is TGTGCCAGCTCCCCCGGGACAGGGACCTACGAGCAGTACTTC.

The chain links TRBV9 to TRBJ2-3; 7 nucleotides agree with TRBD2. The germline gives CDR1 SGDLS, CDR2 YYNGEE. Trimming removed 0 bases from V and 4 bases from J; junction bases left unmatched: 5. CDR3 length: 15 residues. The CDR3 is CASSVAGGGSDTQYF. The CDR3 DNA reads as TGTGCCAGCAGCGTAGCGGGGGGAGGGTCAGATACGCAGTATTTT.

The genes are TRBV6-5 and TRBJ2-1, with D perhaps TRBD2 (6 bases). V was clipped by 8 bases and J by 5 bases, with 16 bases between them. Germline V gene lookup returns CDR1 MNHEY and CDR2 SVGAGI. This CDR3 is 14 amino acids long. This chain's CDR3 is CASSRAGTNNEQFF. The CDR3, as DNA: TGTGCCAGCTCTAGGGCGGGAACAAACAATGAGCAGTTCTTC.

The chain combines TRBV10-3 with TRBJ2-2, with 10 bases aligning to TRBD2. This CDR3 contains 15 residues. J gave up 7 bases and V 7 bases, and 9 bases lay outside the gene matches. Per germline, CDR1 ENHRY and CDR2 SYGVKD. CDR3 amino acids: CAIMEREGQIGELFF. The DNA of the CDR3 is TGTGCCATCATGGAGCGGGAGGGCCAAATCGGGGAGCTGTTTTTT.

The chain is built from TRBV30 and TRBJ1-2; unclear D gene. V shed 4 bases and J shed 3 bases, with 9 bases lying between them. Germline V gives CDR1 GTSNPN, CDR2 SVGIG (reference sequence). The CDR3 length is 12 residues. The CDR3 loop is CAWMKTDYGYTF. The CDR3 DNA follows: TGTGCCTGGATGAAGACTGACTATGGCTACACCTTC.

The chain employs TRBV10-3 and TRBJ2-1; perhaps TRBD2 as D (6 bases). The CDR3 runs 15 residues. The ends were cut back, 6 bases at V and 9 bases at J, with 21 bases in the middle. Germline assignment: CDR1 ENHRY and CDR2 SYGVKD. For the CDR3, the DNA is TGTGCCATCAGAGCTTGGCGGGATAGGCCTGCTGAGCAGTTCTTC. Its translation is CAIRAWRDRPAEQFF.

The V and J genes are TRBV6-6 and TRBJ2-5, with a possible D match to TRBD2 (6 bases). The J call may be wrong; the DNA end is better matched by TRBJ2-7. Germline V gene sequence: CDR1 MNHNY, CDR2 SVGAGI (reference sequence). CDR3 size: 12 residues. In DNA, the CDR3 is TGTGCCAGCCACAGCGGGTCCTACGAGCAGTACTTC. Its protein product is CASHSGSYEQYF.

CDR3 sequence: CASRLGTGEWAEAFF. In nucleotides, the CDR3 is TGTGCCAGCAGGCTTGGGACAGGGGAGTGGGCTGAAGCTTTCTTT. The V call is TRBV27, the J call TRBJ1-1; TRBD1 matches 10 bases. After removal of 6 bases from V and 6 bases from J, the junction contained 10 bases not matched to a gene. CDR3 length: 15 amino acids. CDR1 is MNHEY and CDR2 is SMNVEV in the germline V gene (reference sequence).

The rearrangement uses TRBV5-8 and TRBJ2-7; 7 bases line up with TRBD1. Germline trimming cut 0 bases from V and 0 bases from J; bases unmatched to any gene: 0. CDR3 length equals 14 residues. CDR1 is SGHTS, CDR2 YDEGEE, per germline. CDR3 amino acids: CASSLGDSSYEQYF. The CDR3 region has the DNA TGTGCCAGCAGCTTGGGGGACAGCTCCTACGAGCAGTACTTC. The variable domain in full, with the rest retrieved from reference TRBV5-8 and TRBJ2-7, is EAGVTQSPTHLIKTRGQQATLRCSPISGHTSVYWYQQALGLGLQFLLWYDEGEERNRGNFPPRFSGRQFPNYSSELNVNALELEDSALYLCASSLGDSSYEQYFGPGTRLTVT.

This clone has more than one count but fewer than ten. This rearrangement joins TRBV13 to TRBJ1-4; 7 bases map to TRBD1. V was clipped by 4 bases and J by 7 bases; unmatched bases: 9. Germline values: CDR1 PRHDT, CDR2 FYEKMQ (reference sequence). There are 15 residues in the CDR3. The CDR3 loop reads CASSSEGALGEKLFF. The CDR3 DNA reads TGTGCCAGCAGCTCCGAGGGGGCTCTAGGTGAAAAACTGTTTTTT.

V usage is TRBV7-8 and J usage is TRBJ2-3; maybe TRBD1 (5 bases). The CDR3 contains 15 residues. V lost 3 bases and J 0 bases, leaving 10 bases between the germline ends. Germline loops: CDR1 SGHVS, CDR2 FQNEAQ. The CDR3 here is CASSFRQTSTDTQYF. CDR3 bases: TGTGCCAGCAGCTTTAGACAGACTAGCACAGATACGCAGTATTTT.

The chain recombines TRBV7-2 with TRBJ2-1, with 9 bases lining up with TRBD1. Germline CDR1 and CDR2: SGHTA and FQGNSA. With V trimmed by 1 base and J by 7 bases, 5 bases remained unmatched. The length of the CDR3 is 15 residues. The CDR3 reads CASSLVAGQGNEQFF. CDR3 DNA sequence: TGTGCCAGCAGCTTAGTTGCCGGACAGGGGAATGAGCAGTTCTTC.

This clone showed up just once. This chain uses TRBV10-3 with TRBJ2-5; 8 bases fit TRBD2. The CDR3 length is 14 residues. The V gene's germline CDR1 is ENHRY and CDR2 SYGVKD. The junction had 5 bases not matched to a gene; V was cut back by 3 bases and J by 5 bases. CDR3 nucleotides: TGTGCCATCAGTGAACCGGGCGGGAGGGAGACCCAGTACTTC. This translates into CAISEPGGRETQYF.

The chain joins TRBV7-2 to TRBJ1-1; D call uncertain. Trimming took off 2 bases at V and 3 bases at J, with 7 bases between the two ends. The CDR3 contains 13 residues. The germline gives CDR1 SGHTA, CDR2 FQGNSA. For the CDR3, the DNA is TGTGCCAGCAGCTTATCGGAGGACACTGAAGCTTTCTTT. Protein sequence: CASSLSEDTEAFF.

The gene calls are TRBV4-3 and TRBJ2-1, with 9 bases identical to TRBD1. This CDR3 has 16 amino acids. The germline V gene encodes CDR1 LGHNA and CDR2 YSLEER. J gave up 4 bases and V 0 bases, and 4 bases lay outside the gene matches. The CDR3 region has the DNA TGCGCCAGCAGCCAAGAACAGGGGGCCTTTTACAATGAGCAGTTCTTC. It is translated as CASSQEQGAFYNEQFF.

The chain combines TRBV11-2 with TRBJ2-2, with D tentatively TRBD1 (5 bases). CDR1 is SGHAT and CDR2 is FQNNGV in the germline V gene. CDR3 size: 16 residues. The V end was cut by 0 bases, the J end by 4 bases, with 12 bases between. The CDR3 sequence is CASSLEVRAGTGELFF. CDR3 nucleotides: TGTGCCAGCAGCTTAGAGGTCAGGGCAGGCACCGGGGAGCTGTTTTTT.

Only a few counts were recorded for this clone. The rearrangement joins TRBV6-6 to TRBJ2-7, with TRBD2 matching over 8 bases. V trimming: 10 bases; J trimming: 6 bases; junction bases outside the gene matches: 11. The CDR3 is 13 residues long. In germline, CDR1 is MNHNY, CDR2 SVGAGI (reference sequence). CDR3 residues: CATGGAGFGEQYF. The CDR3 DNA is TGTGCCACCGGGGGGGCGGGATTCGGCGAGCAGTACTTC.

This chain uses TRBV10-2 with TRBJ2-7, with D possibly matching TRBD2 (5 bases). CDR3 size: 13 residues. Trimming removed 6 bases at V and 7 bases at J, with 16 bases between. Germline assignment: CDR1 WSHSY and CDR2 SAAADI. The DNA for the CDR3 is TGCGCCAGCAGGGACGGGGTGCGAGGGGAGCAGTACTTC. Amino acid sequence: CASRDGVRGEQYF.

The rearrangement uses TRBV4-2 and TRBJ2-5, with D perhaps TRBD2 (5 bases). CDR3 length: 15 residues. V gave up 0 bases and J gave up 2 bases, with 10 bases separating them. From germline, CDR1 is LGHNA and CDR2 YNFKEQ. The CDR3 nucleotides are TGTGCCAGCAGCCAAGATAGGCAGCGGCAAGAGACCCAGTACTTC. Translated: CASSQDRQRQETQYF.

The chain combines TRBV29-1 with TRBJ1-1; possible D gene TRBD1, 5 bases. This CDR3 contains 13 residues. Germline CDR1 reads SQVTM; CDR2 reads ANQGSEA. Deletions cut 7 bases from V and 4 bases from J, with 16 bases between. This chain's CDR3 is CSAGGGVSTEAFF. The CDR3 nucleotides are TGCAGCGCGGGGGGAGGGGTCTCCACTGAAGCTTTCTTT. Combining the CDR3 with reference TRBV29-1 and TRBJ1-1 gives the whole variable domain SAVISQKPSRDICQRGTSLTIQCQVDSQVTMMFWYRQQPGQSLTLIATANQGSEATYESGFVIDKFPISRPNLTFSTLTVSNMSPEDSSIYLCSAGGGVSTEAFFGQGTRLTVV.

V gene TRBV19 combines with J gene TRBJ2-2, with D possibly matching TRBD2 (6 bases). Trimming pared 8 bases from V and 4 bases from J, leaving 17 bases between. There are 15 residues in the CDR3. The germline V gene encodes CDR1 LNHDA and CDR2 SQIVND (reference sequence). The CDR3 DNA reads TGTGCCAGTCGTCGCGGGGCCTCGAGCACCGGGGAGCTGTTTTTT. Its protein is CASRRGASSTGELFF.

The chain uses TRBV7-9 and TRBJ2-1; 10 positions match TRBD2. The germline CDR1 and CDR2 sequences are SEHNR and FQNEAQ (reference sequence). The V gene end was trimmed by 5 bases and the J gene end by 5 bases; junction bases not matched to a gene: 15. The length of the CDR3 is 18 residues. The DNA of the CDR3 is TGTGCCAGCAGCCCCCTCGGAAGCGGGAGGGCCTCTAACAATGAGCAGTTCTTC. Amino acid sequence: CASSPLGSGRASNNEQFF.

The genes are TRBV28 and TRBJ2-2, with 8 bases matching TRBD1. Germline V gene lookup returns CDR1 MDHEN and CDR2 SYDVKM. The trim removed 5 bases at V and 3 bases at J, leaving 5 bases unmatched. This CDR3 region has 15 residues. The CDR3 DNA sequence: TGTGCCAGCAGTATCAGACAGGGGTACACCGGGGAGCTGTTTTTT. As protein: CASSIRQGYTGELFF. The full variable domain, with the rest looked up from reference TRBV28 and TRBJ2-2, is DVKVTQSSRYLVKRTGEKVFLECVQDMDHENMFWYRQDPGLGLRLIYFSYDVKMKEKGDIPEGYSVSREKKERFSLILESASTNQTSMYLCASSIRQGYTGELFFGEGSRLTVL.

The chain uses TRBV15 and TRBJ2-4; the match to TRBD1 covers 7 bases. The J segment lost 7 bases and the V segment lost 1 base, leaving 4 bases of the junction unmatched. There are 14 residues in the CDR3. Germline loops: CDR1 LNHNV, CDR2 YYDKDF (reference sequence). CDR3: CATSRGGQSNIQYF. The DNA for the CDR3 is TGTGCCACCAGCAGAGGGGGACAGAGTAACATTCAGTACTTC.

As DNA, the CDR3 is TGCGCCAGCAGCCAAGATGGCAGGGCTTTATCCTACGAGCAGTACTTC. Translated: CASSQDGRALSYEQYF. This chain connects TRBV4-1 to TRBJ2-7; maybe TRBD1 (5 bases). Germline V gene lookup returns CDR1 MGHRA and CDR2 YSYEKL. The CDR3 extends over 16 amino acids. V lost 0 bases, J lost 1 base, and 13 bases lay in between.

The chain joins TRBV5-1 to TRBJ2-7; tentatively, D is TRBD1 (6 bases). Looked up from germline, CDR1 is SGHRS and CDR2 is YFSETQ. V was trimmed by 0 bases and J by 0 bases, leaving 13 bases between them. The CDR3 has 16 amino acids. CDR3 in DNA: TGCGCCAGCAGCTTGGCCCCCACAGGGAGCTCCTACGAGCAGTACTTC. Its protein product is CASSLAPTGSSYEQYF. The whole variable domain, filled in from reference TRBV5-1 and TRBJ2-7, reads KAGVTQTPRYLIKTRGQQVTLSCSPISGHRSVSWYQQTPGQGLQFLFEYFSETQRNKGNFPGRFSGRQFSNSRSEMNVSTLELGDSALYLCASSLAPTGSSYEQYFGPGTRLTVT.